Below are 25 T cell receptor beta chains sequenced from a single sample in a study of T cells in localized non-small cell lung cancer. Data came from immunoSEQ multiplex PCR; TCRdb stores just in-frame clones and leaves some out. The profile shows approximately 54,000 clones, around 81% of them singletons. The material sequenced was peripheral blood, taken before any cancer treatment. The receptors come from a female donor aged 60 or older with stage II squamous cell lung carcinoma.

This rearrangement joins TRBV5-5 to TRBJ1-4; D not certain. The V end lost 5 bases, the J end lost 0 bases, and 5 bases lay between the germline ends. This CDR3 has 13 residues. Germline V gives CDR1 SGHKS, CDR2 YYEKEE (reference sequence). CDR3 sequence reads: CASRYATNEKLFF. CDR3 sequence (DNA): TGTGCCAGCAGATATGCAACTAATGAAAAACTGTTTTTT.

This chain connects TRBV13 to TRBJ1-2; the match to TRBD1 covers 9 bases. V lost 5 bases, J lost 7 bases, and 8 bases stayed unmatched. From germline, CDR1 is PRHDT and CDR2 FYEKMQ (reference sequence). CDR3 size: 14 residues. CDR3 residues: CASSTTGQGRGYTF. CDR3 nucleotides: TGTGCCAGCAGCACAACGGGACAGGGACGTGGCTACACCTTC. The variable domain in full, completed from reference TRBV13 and TRBJ1-2, reads AAGVIQSPRHLIKEKRETATLKCYPIPRHDTVYWYQQGPGQDPQFLISFYEKMQSDKGSIPDRFSAQQFSDYHSELNMSSLELGDSALYFCASSTTGQGRGYTFGSGTRLTVV.

The J gene is TRBJ1-2, the V gene TRBV4-2; the D is unclear. The CDR3 is made up of 14 amino acids. In germline, CDR1 is LGHNA, CDR2 YNFKEQ. The germline V and J ends were trimmed by 4 bases and 4 bases, with 13 bases remaining between them. CDR3 nucleotide sequence: TGTGCCAGCAGCCCTTCGACCGATTCCTATGGCTACACCTTC. Translation gives CASSPSTDSYGYTF.

The chain recombines TRBV6-1 with TRBJ2-5; weak D call: TRBD2 (7 bases). CDR3 length equals 13 residues. Trimming removed 6 bases from V and 8 bases from J, with 16 bases in between. The V gene's germline CDR1 is MNHNS and CDR2 SASEGT. The CDR3 loop is CASRGGGEGTQYF. The CDR3 region has the DNA TGTGCCAGCAGAGGGGGAGGGGAGGGAACCCAGTACTTC.

This chain links TRBV6-4 with TRBJ2-3; D perhaps matches TRBD2 (5 bases). Deletions cut 7 bases from V and 4 bases from J, with 15 bases between. Germline CDR1 reads MRHNA; CDR2 reads SNTAGT. The CDR3 spans 14 residues. The CDR3, as DNA: TGTGCCAGCAATATAGAGGGCCGCGCAGATACGCAGTATTTT. Translating it yields CASNIEGRADTQYF.

About this clone itself: The same CDR3 also results from other DNA sequences found in this sample. This chain uses TRBV30 with TRBJ1-5, with D possibly being TRBD1 (5 bases). The length of the CDR3 is 15 residues. Germline CDR1 is GTSNPN and CDR2 is SVGIG (reference sequence). Trimming stripped 0 bases from V and 3 bases from J, with 12 bases between. CDR3 bases: TGTGCCTGGAGTGTACGGGGGGGTCTCAATCAGCCCCAGCATTTT. Protein product: CAWSVRGGLNQPQHF.

J is TRBJ2-2 and V is TRBV10-3, with 7 bases fitting TRBD1. The CDR3 has 15 amino acids. The germline gives CDR1 ENHRY, CDR2 SYGVKD. With V trimmed by 6 bases and J by 1 base, 5 bases remained unmatched. The CDR3 bases are TGTGCCATCAGAGGAGACAGGGAGAACACCGGGGAGCTGTTTTTT. Its translation: CAIRGDRENTGELFF.

CDR3 protein: CASSDLVTQYF. CDR3 nucleotides: TGTGCCAGCAGTGACTTGGTCACCCAGTACTTC. This chain joins TRBV6-1 and TRBJ2-5; D is uncertain. The CDR3 sequence is 11 residues long. V was clipped by 3 bases and J by 8 bases, with 7 bases between them. The V gene's germline CDR1 is MNHNS and CDR2 SASEGT.

The chain recombines TRBV7-2 with TRBJ2-5; D gene uncertain. Trimming removed 1 base at V and 3 bases at J, with 6 bases between. Germline-derived CDR1 and CDR2 are SGHTA and FQGNSA. This CDR3 has 13 residues. CDR3 loop: CASSLGYKETQYF. The CDR3 bases are TGTGCCAGCAGCTTAGGATATAAAGAGACCCAGTACTTC.

In nucleotides, the CDR3 is TGTGCCAGCAGCTTAGCGAGGGGGAAGACTGAAGCTTTCTTT. Translating gives CASSLARGKTEAFF. The chain uses TRBV7-2 and TRBJ1-1; a weak D match, TRBD1 (6 bases). V gave up 0 bases and J gave up 5 bases, with 10 bases separating them. The CDR3 spans 14 residues. Per germline, CDR1 SGHTA and CDR2 FQGNSA.

The table lists this clone with a few counts. This chain joins TRBV19 and TRBJ1-1; TRBD1 aligns across 8 bases. Germline V gene sequence: CDR1 LNHDA, CDR2 SQIVND (reference sequence). With V trimmed by 7 bases and J by 4 bases, 5 bases remained unmatched. CDR3 length equals 13 residues. The DNA of the CDR3 is TGTGCCAGTAAGGGGACAGGTTCCACTGAAGCTTTCTTT. It translates to CASKGTGSTEAFF.

This clone was recorded once. V usage is TRBV7-2 and J usage is TRBJ1-2, with D possibly matching TRBD1 (6 bases). Trimming cost V 4 bases and J 3 bases, with 6 bases left between them. CDR1 and CDR2 (germline): SGHTA, FQGNSA. This CDR3 has 12 amino acids. DNA of the CDR3: TGTGCCAGCAGCTCAGGGGACTATGGCTACACCTTC. Translated, it gives CASSSGDYGYTF.

The chain couples TRBV5-1 to TRBJ2-7; maybe TRBD2 (5 bases). Trimming cost V 0 bases and J 4 bases, with 8 bases left between them. This CDR3 has 13 amino acids. Germline CDR1 SGHRS, CDR2 YFSETQ. The CDR3: CASSLAQRYEQYF. CDR3 coding DNA: TGCGCCAGCAGCTTGGCCCAGCGGTACGAGCAGTACTTC.

The rearrangement links TRBV29-1 to TRBJ2-5; tentative D call: TRBD2 (6 bases). The CDR3 runs to 14 residues. V was clipped by 3 bases and J by 5 bases, with 16 bases between them. CDR1 and CDR2 from the germline V gene are SQVTM and ANQGSEA. Here the CDR3 DNA reads TGCAGCGTTGAGGTTGGGCGGGGAAGGGAGACCCAGTACTTC. As protein: CSVEVGRGRETQYF.

J is TRBJ2-7 and V is TRBV14; 7 bases align to TRBD1. CDR3 length: 14 amino acids. Germline V gene data show CDR1 as SGHDN and CDR2 as FVKESK. V gave up 4 bases and J gave up 3 bases; unmatched junction bases: 6. The CDR3: CASSRGQLFYEQYF. The CDR3 bases are TGTGCCAGCAGCCGGGGACAGCTTTTCTACGAGCAGTACTTC.

This CDR3 reads CASSYSTGSISLLFF. DNA of the CDR3: TGTGCCAGCAGTTACTCGACGGGAAGTATATCCTTGCTGTTCTTC. The chain employs TRBV6-6 and TRBJ2-1, with a weak D call TRBD2 (5 bases). Looked up from germline, CDR1 is MNHNY and CDR2 is SVGAGI (reference sequence). The V end was cut by 0 bases, the J end by 15 bases, with 21 bases between. CDR3 length equals 15 residues.

This chain connects TRBV4-3 to TRBJ1-5; the match to TRBD1 covers 9 bases. V was clipped by 5 bases and J by 6 bases; unmatched bases: 8. Germline CDR1 LGHNA, CDR2 YSLEER. This CDR3 spans 15 amino acids. CDR3 in DNA: TGCGCCAGCAGCGATGGGACAGGGTACGGTCAGCCCCAGCATTTT. This encodes CASSDGTGYGQPQHF.

The chain joins TRBV6-5 to TRBJ2-1, with 8 positions matching TRBD2. The V gene end was trimmed by 2 bases and the J gene end by 5 bases; junction bases not matched to a gene: 8. The CDR3 runs to 16 residues. Germline CDR1 MNHEY, CDR2 SVGAGI. The CDR3 bases are TGTGCCAGCAGTTACCAATTGAGCGGGGGAAACAATGAGCAGTTCTTC. Protein product: CASSYQLSGGNNEQFF.

The V gene is TRBV5-1, the J gene TRBJ2-3, with D possibly TRBD2 on 5 matching bases. Trimming took off 0 bases at V and 0 bases at J, with 11 bases between the two ends. The germline gives CDR1 SGHRS, CDR2 YFSETQ. The CDR3 runs 16 residues. The CDR3 DNA follows: TGCGCCAGCAGCTTGGTTGGAGGTCTAAGCACAGATACGCAGTATTTT. This encodes CASSLVGGLSTDTQYF.

The rearrangement joins TRBV6-5 to TRBJ1-1; D not resolved. The CDR3 runs to 13 residues. The germline V gene has CDR1 MNHEY and CDR2 SVGAGI. Trimming removed 2 bases at V and 7 bases at J, with 11 bases between. CDR3: CASSYVRANEAFF. In nucleotides, the CDR3 is TGTGCCAGCAGTTACGTTCGGGCCAATGAAGCTTTCTTT.

This clone has just one count. CDR3 DNA sequence: TGCGCCAGCATAAAGAACCAGCTCCCAGAGACCCAGTACTTC. It specifies CASIKNQLPETQYF. This chain joins TRBV5-1 and TRBJ2-5, with D hard to call. V was trimmed by 6 bases and J by 4 bases, leaving 16 bases between them. Germline assignment: CDR1 SGHRS and CDR2 YFSETQ. This CDR3 spans 14 amino acids.

The count of this clone is one. V and J are TRBV5-5 and TRBJ2-5; 8 bases agree with TRBD1. The CDR3 contains 15 residues. Germline trimming cut 0 bases from V and 5 bases from J; bases unmatched to any gene: 6. Germline values: CDR1 SGHKS, CDR2 YYEKEE (reference sequence). The CDR3 DNA follows: TGTGCCAGCAGCTTGGTAGGGACAGGTATGGAGACCCAGTACTTC. Encoded protein: CASSLVGTGMETQYF.

The V and J genes are TRBV7-2 and TRBJ1-1; D is possibly TRBD1 (6 bases). The CDR3 spans 12 residues. Germline V gives CDR1 SGHTA, CDR2 FQGNSA. Trimming stripped 3 bases from V and 11 bases from J, with 13 bases between. The CDR3 loop is CASSFRGMDAFF. For the CDR3, the DNA is TGTGCCAGCAGCTTCAGGGGAATGGATGCTTTCTTT.

V usage is TRBV12-5 and J usage is TRBJ2-1; D possibly corresponds to TRBD1 (5 bases). Trimming left V 0 bases short and J 9 bases short, with 9 bases between. Germline CDR1 reads LGHNT; CDR2 reads FRNRAP. The CDR3 totals 13 residues. CDR3 sequence (DNA): TGTGCTAGTGGTTTGGTACCAGGGCCTGAGCAGTTCTTC. This translates into CASGLVPGPEQFF. The complete variable domain, with remaining parts taken from reference TRBV12-5 and TRBJ2-1, reads DARVTQTPRHKVTEMGQEVTMRCQPILGHNTVFWYRQTMMQGLELLAYFRNRAPLDDSGMPKDRFSAEMPDATLATLKIQPSEPRDSAVYFCASGLVPGPEQFFGPGTRLTVL.

This chain joins TRBV6-1 and TRBJ1-1, with D perhaps matching TRBD1 (5 bases). Germline assignment: CDR1 MNHNS and CDR2 SASEGT. The ends were cut back, 6 bases at V and 6 bases at J, with 14 bases in the middle. The CDR3 runs 13 residues. CDR3 coding DNA: TGTGCCAGCAGAGAGGGCGGGGGACCTGAAGCTTTCTTT. It yields the protein CASREGGGPEAFF.